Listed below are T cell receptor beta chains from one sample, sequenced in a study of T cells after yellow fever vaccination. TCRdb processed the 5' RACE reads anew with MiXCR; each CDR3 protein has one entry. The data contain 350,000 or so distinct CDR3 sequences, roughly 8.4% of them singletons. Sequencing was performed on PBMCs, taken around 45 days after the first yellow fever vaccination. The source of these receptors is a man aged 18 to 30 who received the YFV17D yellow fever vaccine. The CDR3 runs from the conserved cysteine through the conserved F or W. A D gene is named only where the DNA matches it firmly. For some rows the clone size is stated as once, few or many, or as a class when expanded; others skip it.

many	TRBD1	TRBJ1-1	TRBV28	TGTGCCAGCAGTCACAGGGACAGGGGGATTCGGGCTTTCTTT	CASSHRDRGIRAFF
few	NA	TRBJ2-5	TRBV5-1	TGCGCCAGCAGATTGGAGGGAGCAGAGACCCAGTACTTC	CASRLEGAETQYF
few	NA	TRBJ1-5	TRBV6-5	TGTGCCAGCAGTTACGGTCCTACGCAGCCCCAGCATTTT	CASSYGPTQPQHF
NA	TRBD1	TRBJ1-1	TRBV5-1	TGCGCCAGCAGCTTTACAGGGGGAGTCCCTGAAGCTTTCTTT	CASSFTGGVPEAFF
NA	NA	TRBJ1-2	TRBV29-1	TGCAGCGCGGGTGGTGGGGAGCGAGGCTACACCTTC	CSAGGGERGYTF
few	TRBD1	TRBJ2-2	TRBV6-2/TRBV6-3	TGTGCCAGCAGTACACTCAGACAGGGGGCGCACACCGGGGAGCTGTTTTTT	CASSTLRQGAHTGELFF
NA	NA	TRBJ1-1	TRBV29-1	TGCAGCGTTGTGCAGAAAATCAATTTGAACACTGAAGCTTTCTTT	CSVVQKINLNTEAFF
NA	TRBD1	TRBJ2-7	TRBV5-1	TGCGCCAGCAGCTTCCGAGGCAGGGGGCGCCCGGAGCAGTACTTC	CASSFRGRGRPEQYF
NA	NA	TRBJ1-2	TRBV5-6	TGTGCCAGCAGCTTGTGGTCTCAACCTACCTATGGCTACACCTTC	CASSLWSQPTYGYTF
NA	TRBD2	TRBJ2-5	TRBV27	TGTGCCAGCAGTTTAATTTTCGGGACTAGCGGCAAACAAGAGACCCAGTACTTC	CASSLIFGTSGKQETQYF
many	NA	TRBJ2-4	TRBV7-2	TGTGCCAGCAGTGCTCAAACAGGCTTCAAAAACATTCAGTACTTC	CASSAQTGFKNIQYF
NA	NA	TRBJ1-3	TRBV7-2	TGTGCCAGCAGCCACGACCTGGGAAACACCATATATTTT	CASSHDLGNTIYF
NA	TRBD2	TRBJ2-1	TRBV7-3	TGTGCCAGCAGCCCCGGGACTAGCGGGGATGAGCAGTTCTTC	CASSPGTSGDEQFF
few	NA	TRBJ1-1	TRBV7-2	TGTGCCAGCAGCTTAGGGTTTCGGAATCGGAACACTGAAGCTTTCTTT	CASSLGFRNRNTEAFF
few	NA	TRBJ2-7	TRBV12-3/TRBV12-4	TGTGCCAGCAGCCCGGGTCCTTCTCGGAAGTACTTC	CASSPGPSRKYF
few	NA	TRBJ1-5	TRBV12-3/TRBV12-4	TGTGCCAGCAGTTTACGGGGGGAAGGGCCCCAGCATTTT	CASSLRGEGPQHF
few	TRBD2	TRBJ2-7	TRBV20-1	TGCAGTGCTTCCCCCTCTAGCGGTTCCTCCTACGAGCAGTACTTC	CSASPSSGSSYEQYF
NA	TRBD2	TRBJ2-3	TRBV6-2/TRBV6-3	TGTGCCAGCAGCCCCTCCCGGCGGGGGGCCCTCTTCACAGATACGCAGTATTTT	CASSPSRRGALFTDTQYF